These 26 T cell receptor beta chains were all obtained from the same sample, sequenced in a study of breast tumors, draining lymph nodes, adjacent tissues (TCRdb year 2016). Library preparation was by multiplex PCR. For sequencing, an Illumina HiSeq 2000 was employed. The raw public reads went through TCRdb reprocessing: fastp at Q25, MiXCR clone calling, in-frame beta chains kept. CDR3 protein duplicates are merged, each entry listing the most common genes and DNA. Here the sample has 60,000 to 65,000 distinct CDR3 sequences; 57% occur a single time. Around 20% of the sample goes to the ten largest clones. Sequenced input: breast tumor tissue. The receptors were sampled from a female donor with breast cancer. Some clones in this sample may be carry-over from other donors' samples.

This clonotype was observed many times. This chain links TRBV3-1 with TRBJ2-5, with TRBD2 matching over 13 bases. The germline gives CDR1 LGHDT, CDR2 YNNKEL (reference sequence). V lost 1 base to trimming and J lost 4 bases; unmatched junction nucleotides: 0. The CDR3 runs 15 residues. The CDR3 region has the DNA TGTGCCAGCAGCCAAGGGACTAGCGGGAGAGAGACCCAGTACTTC. Protein product: CASSQGTSGRETQYF.

This sequence joins TRBV7-2 and TRBJ1-2; 7 bases agree with TRBD1. V shed 0 bases and J 4 bases; nucleotides not matched to a gene: 11. Germline CDR1 SGHTA, CDR2 FQGNSA. The CDR3 consists of 17 residues. In DNA, the CDR3 is TGTGCCAGCAGCTTAGCGCACTGGCCGGGACAGCCCTATGGCTACACCTTC. Translating gives CASSLAHWPGQPYGYTF.

In this sample, this clonotype turned up many times. The chain combines TRBV10-3 with TRBJ2-3; 7 bases match TRBD2. Germline V CDR1 and CDR2: ENHRY, SYGVKD. The CDR3 consists of 16 residues. V gave up 0 bases and J gave up 0 bases; unmatched junction bases: 3. The CDR3 sequence is CAISESASGSTDTQYF. CDR3 DNA sequence: TGTGCCATCAGTGAGTCGGCTAGCGGTAGCACAGATACGCAGTATTTT.

The rearrangement uses TRBV29-1 and TRBJ1-6; tentative D call: TRBD1 (6 bases). CDR1 and CDR2 (germline): SQVTM, ANQGSEA. This CDR3 has 16 residues. V gave up 3 bases and J gave up 9 bases, with 21 bases separating them. The DNA of the CDR3 is TGCAGCGTTGAGGAGTATCTAGCGGGGGGCGTTTCACCCCTCCACTTT. It specifies CSVEEYLAGGVSPLHF.

V is TRBV2 and J is TRBJ2-6; D is undetermined. Germline V CDR1 and CDR2: SNHLY, FYNNEI. Trimming took off 7 bases at V and 9 bases at J, with 13 bases between the two ends. This CDR3 spans 13 amino acids. CDR3 residues: CASTVLGINVLTF. In nucleotides, the CDR3 is TGTGCCAGCACTGTGTTGGGGATCAACGTCCTGACTTTC.

This chain links TRBV4-3 with TRBJ1-6, with 7 nucleotides matching TRBD1. CDR1 and CDR2 from the germline V gene are LGHNA and YSLEER. The CDR3 spans 14 residues. The V segment lost 1 base and the J segment 8 bases; nucleotides outside the gene matches: 2. The CDR3 bases are TGCGCCAGCAGCCAAGGAACAGGGGATTCACCCCTCCACTTT. Its protein product is CASSQGTGDSPLHF.

This clonotype was seen many times. The chain joins TRBV6-1 to TRBJ2-5; 8 positions match TRBD2. The CDR3 totals 15 residues. The germline gives CDR1 MNHNS, CDR2 SASEGT. V trimming: 5 bases; J trimming: 2 bases; junction bases outside the gene matches: 7. Here the CDR3 reads CASSFSGNGQETQYF. CDR3 DNA: TGTGCCAGCAGTTTTAGCGGGAATGGGCAAGAGACCCAGTACTTC.

In its sample, this clonotype was seen many times. J is TRBJ1-5 and V is TRBV2, with D unclear. V was clipped by 4 bases and J by 7 bases, with 11 bases between them. CDR1 is SNHLY, CDR2 FYNNEI, per germline. CDR3 length: 13 residues. The CDR3 DNA reads as TGTGCCAGCAGTGGCGGGTTTGGCCAGCCCCAGCATTTT. It codes for CASSGGFGQPQHF.

This clonotype has at least ten counts. The chain recombines TRBV5-1 with TRBJ2-7; 7 bases fit TRBD2. V shed 0 bases and J 3 bases; nucleotides not matched to a gene: 3. CDR1 and CDR2 (germline): SGHRS, YFSETQ. The CDR3 consists of 14 residues. CDR3 loop: CASSLGASGYEQYF. In nucleotides, the CDR3 is TGCGCCAGCAGCTTGGGGGCTAGCGGCTACGAGCAGTACTTC.

To note about this clonotype: At one of its ends the junction is not consistent with the germline gene, which may arise from a read error. The chain is built from TRBV3-1 and TRBJ1-4; no clear D gene. Per the germline V gene, CDR1 is LGHDT and CDR2 is YNNKEL (reference sequence). The CDR3 loop spans 18 amino acids. The DNA of the CDR3 is TGCGCCAGCAGCCAAGTCGAGCTAGCCATGGGAGGGAATGAAAAACTGTTTTTT. This encodes CASSQVELAMGGNEKLFF.

This clonotype occurred many times. V is TRBV5-6 and J is TRBJ1-1; 7 bases match TRBD1. Germline V gene sequence: CDR1 SGHDT, CDR2 YYEEEE. With V trimmed by 0 bases and J by 6 bases, 5 bases remained unmatched. The CDR3 consists of 14 residues. CDR3 protein: CASSLGQGSAEAFF. The CDR3 DNA is TGTGCCAGCAGCTTGGGACAGGGTAGCGCTGAAGCTTTCTTT.

This clonotype was recorded at least ten times. A much larger clonotype is one base distant, so this may be a read error. The rearrangement joins TRBV7-2 to TRBJ2-7, with a tentative D call TRBD1 (5 bases). The germline CDR1 and CDR2 sequences are SGHTA and FQGNSA. This CDR3 region has 13 residues. In DNA, the CDR3 is TGTGCCAGCAGCTTAGTCAGGGCATACGAGCGGTACTTC. Encoded protein: CASSLVRAYERYF.

This clonotype came up once. The rearrangement uses TRBV6-5 and TRBJ1-2; no clear D gene. The CDR3 has 13 amino acids. CDR1 is MNHEY and CDR2 is SVGAGI in the germline V gene. V lost 5 bases to trimming and J lost 4 bases, with 11 bases between them. As DNA, the CDR3 is TGTGCCAGCAGTGATAAGGCGGTCTATGGCTACACCTTC. This sequence encodes CASSDKAVYGYTF.

The chain combines TRBV7-8 with TRBJ2-3; 10 nucleotides match TRBD2. CDR3 size: 14 residues. The trim removed 4 bases at V and 5 bases at J, leaving 3 bases unmatched. Germline V gene lookup returns CDR1 SGHVS and CDR2 FQNEAQ. CDR3 coding DNA: TGTGCCAGCAGCTGGCAGCGGGAGGGAGATACGCAGTATTTT. Protein sequence: CASSWQREGDTQYF.

The chain links TRBV12-3 or TRBV12-4 to TRBJ2-7, with TRBD1 matching 8 bases. J lost 6 bases, V lost 1 base, and 5 bases had no gene match. This CDR3 is built from 14 residues. The CDR3, as DNA: TGTGCCAGCAGTTTAGTTGGGACAGGCGGCGAGCAGTACTTC. Translating it yields CASSLVGTGGEQYF.

Concerning this clonotype itself: Given the absence of the conserved phenylalanine or tryptophan at the CDR3 end, a read error is likely. The V call is TRBV5-1, the J call TRBJ2-7; D tentatively fits TRBD1 or TRBD2 (6 bases each). V was shortened by 6 bases and J by 2 bases, with 18 bases between the two germline ends. The germline gives CDR1 SGHRS, CDR2 YFSETQ. The CDR3 runs 15 residues. The CDR3 sequence: CASTPFPGDTYEQYC. The CDR3 region has the DNA TGCGCCAGCACCCCTTTTCCGGGGGACACCTACGAGCAGTACTGT.

In its sample, this clonotype ranks as medium-sized (0.01 to 0.1%). This chain joins TRBV7-9 and TRBJ2-1, with D perhaps TRBD2 (5 bases). The germline CDR1 and CDR2 sequences are SEHNR and FQNEAQ (reference sequence). This CDR3 has 19 amino acids. CDR3 sequence: CAAYLSPRVPSLSYNEQFF. CDR3 bases: TGTGCAGCTTATCTCTCCCCTCGAGTCCCTAGCTTATCCTACAATGAGCAGTTCTTC.

This clonotype was found a few times. The rearrangement links TRBV7-9 to TRBJ1-4; possible D gene TRBD1, 5 bases. CDR3 length equals 14 residues. With 5 bases removed from V and 10 bases from J, the gap between germline ends came to 17 bases. Germline-derived CDR1 and CDR2 are SEHNR and FQNEAQ (reference sequence). As DNA, the CDR3 is TGTGCCAGCAGCGAGACAGTAGCCAGTGGAAAACTGTTTTTT. Translated, it gives CASSETVASGKLFF.

This clonotype was seen only once. A much larger clone lies a single base off, so this may be a read error. The chain has TRBV7-9 and TRBJ1-1; no definite D call. Looked up from germline, CDR1 is SEHNR and CDR2 is FQNEAQ (reference sequence). V lost 1 base, J lost 4 bases, and 13 bases lay in between. The CDR3 contains 15 residues. The CDR3: CASSLGVVLSTEAFF. Written as DNA, the CDR3 is TGTGCCAGCAGCTTAGGGGTAGTGTTAAGCACTGAAGCTTTCTTT. Complete variable domain (other parts from reference TRBV7-9 and TRBJ1-1): DTGVSQNPRHKITKRGQNVTFRCDPISEHNRLYWYRQTLGQGPEFLTYFQNEAQLEKSRLLSDRFSAERPKGSFSTLEIQRTEQGDSAMYLCASSLGVVLSTEAFFGQGTRLTVV.

The genes are TRBV20-1 and TRBJ2-1; 7 bases are shared with TRBD2. Germline V gene lookup returns CDR1 DFQATT and CDR2 SNEGSKA (reference sequence). The J segment lost 4 bases and the V segment lost 6 bases, leaving 9 bases of the junction unmatched. This CDR3 region has 14 residues. Here the CDR3 DNA reads TGCAGTGCCATCCGGGACTATCTGTACAATGAGCAGTTCTTC. Translation: CSAIRDYLYNEQFF.

Many counts were recorded for this clonotype. This chain connects TRBV30 to TRBJ2-7; perhaps D is TRBD1 or TRBD2 (6 bases each). V lost 1 base, J lost 2 bases, and 15 bases lay in between. In germline, CDR1 is GTSNPN, CDR2 SVGIG (reference sequence). This CDR3 contains 15 residues. The CDR3 reads CAWSGGDKVTYEQYF. The CDR3, as DNA: TGTGCCTGGAGTGGGGGGGACAAGGTGACCTACGAGCAGTACTTC.

This clonotype has a count of ten or more. This rearrangement joins TRBV6-5 to TRBJ1-2, with D unclear. Trimming shortened V by 6 bases and J by 4 bases, and 15 bases separated the two germline ends. The CDR3 runs to 14 residues. The germline V gene has CDR1 MNHEY and CDR2 SVGAGI. The CDR3 protein is CASRRAPGTYGYTF. For the CDR3, the DNA is TGTGCCAGCAGGCGTGCTCCGGGTACCTATGGCTACACCTTC.

This clonotype was counted at least ten times. The chain uses TRBV25-1 and TRBJ2-2, with 7 bases matching TRBD1. The germline gives CDR1 MGHDK, CDR2 SYGVNS. J lost 0 bases, V lost 3 bases, and 4 bases had no gene match. The CDR3 totals 16 residues. CDR3 coding DNA: TGTGCCAGCAGTGATGCCGGGACAGCGAACACCGGGGAGCTGTTTTTT. It encodes CASSDAGTANTGELFF. Drawing the rest from reference TRBV25-1 and TRBJ2-2, the complete variable domain is EADIYQTPRYLVIGTGKKITLECSQTMGHDKMYWYQQDPGMELHLIHYSYGVNSTEKGDLSSESTVSRIRTEHFPLTLESARPSHTSQYLCASSDAGTANTGELFFGEGSRLTVL.

This sequence joins TRBV2 and TRBJ2-5; 10 bases agree with TRBD2. The V gene's germline CDR1 is SNHLY and CDR2 FYNNEI. Trimming removed 4 bases from V and 7 bases from J; junction bases left unmatched: 9. This CDR3 is 15 amino acids long. This chain's CDR3 is CASSVGTSVLGTQYF. CDR3 sequence (DNA): TGTGCCAGCAGTGTAGGGACTAGCGTTTTGGGGACCCAGTACTTC.

This chain joins TRBV20-1 and TRBJ1-1; D is undetermined. The CDR3 contains 11 residues. Germline V lookup: CDR1 DFQATT, CDR2 SNEGSKA (reference sequence). Trimming left V 3 bases short and J 6 bases short, with 8 bases between. The CDR3, as DNA: TGCAGTGCTAGTTTGGGATCTGAAGCTTTCTTT. Amino acids: CSASLGSEAFF.

This clonotype has at least ten counts. Compared with germline, one end of the junction differs, possibly owing to a read error. V usage is TRBV7-9 and J usage is TRBJ1-2; D may be TRBD1 (5 bases). The CDR3 contains 13 residues. Per germline, CDR1 SEHNR and CDR2 FQNEAQ (reference sequence). CDR3 nucleotide sequence: TGTGCCAGCAGCATAGCAGGGCCGTCGGGCTACACCTTC. Translation gives CASSIAGPSGYTF.